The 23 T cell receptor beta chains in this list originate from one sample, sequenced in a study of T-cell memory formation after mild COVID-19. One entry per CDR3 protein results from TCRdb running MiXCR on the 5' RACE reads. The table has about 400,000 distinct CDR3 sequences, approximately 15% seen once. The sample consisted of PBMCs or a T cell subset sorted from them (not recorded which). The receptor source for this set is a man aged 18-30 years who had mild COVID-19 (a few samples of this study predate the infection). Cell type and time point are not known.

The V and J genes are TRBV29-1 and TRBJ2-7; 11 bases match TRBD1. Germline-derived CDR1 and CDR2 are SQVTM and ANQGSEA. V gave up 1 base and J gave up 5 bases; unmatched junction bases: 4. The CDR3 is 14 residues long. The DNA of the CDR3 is TGCAGCGTTGAAGGGCGGGACAGGGGGGACGAGCAGTACTTC. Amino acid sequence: CSVEGRDRGDEQYF.

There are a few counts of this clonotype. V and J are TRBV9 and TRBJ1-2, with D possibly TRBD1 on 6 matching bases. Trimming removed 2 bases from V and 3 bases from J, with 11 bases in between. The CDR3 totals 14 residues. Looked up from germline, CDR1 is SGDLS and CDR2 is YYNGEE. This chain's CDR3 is CASSVDRWDYGYTF. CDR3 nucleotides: TGTGCCAGCAGCGTCGACAGGTGGGACTATGGCTACACCTTC.

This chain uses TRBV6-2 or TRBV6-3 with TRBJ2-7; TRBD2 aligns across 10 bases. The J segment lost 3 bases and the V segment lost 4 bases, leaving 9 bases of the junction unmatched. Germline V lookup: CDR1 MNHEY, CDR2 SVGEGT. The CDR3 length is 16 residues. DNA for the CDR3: TGTGCCAGCAGTTCGACTCAGCGGGGGGGCCACTACGAGCAGTACTTC. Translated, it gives CASSSTQRGGHYEQYF.

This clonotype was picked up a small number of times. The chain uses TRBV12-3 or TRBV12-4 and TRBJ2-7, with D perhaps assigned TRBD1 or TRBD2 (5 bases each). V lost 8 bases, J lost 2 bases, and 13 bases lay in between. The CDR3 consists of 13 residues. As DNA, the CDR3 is TGTGCCAGCCACCGGGACGGGGCCTACGAGCAGTACTTC. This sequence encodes CASHRDGAYEQYF.

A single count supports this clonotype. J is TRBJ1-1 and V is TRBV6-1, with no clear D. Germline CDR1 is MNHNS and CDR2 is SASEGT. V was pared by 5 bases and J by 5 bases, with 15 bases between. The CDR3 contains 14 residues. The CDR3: CASSTGLLRTEAFF. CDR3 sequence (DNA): TGTGCCAGCAGTACTGGGTTGTTGAGGACTGAAGCTTTCTTT.

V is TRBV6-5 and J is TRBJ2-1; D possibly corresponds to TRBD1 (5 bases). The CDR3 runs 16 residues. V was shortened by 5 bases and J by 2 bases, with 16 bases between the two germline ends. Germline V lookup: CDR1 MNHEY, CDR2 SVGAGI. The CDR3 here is CASSPSRNRTYNEQFF. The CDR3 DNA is TGTGCCAGCAGTCCTTCCCGTAACAGGACCTACAATGAGCAGTTCTTC.

CDR3 nucleotide sequence: TGTGCCAGCAGCCCGGGGTCCTGGGCTAGCGGGGAGTCCTCTAATACGCAGTATTTT. This codes for CASSPGSWASGESSNTQYF. The V call is TRBV2, the J call TRBJ2-3; 9 nucleotides match TRBD2. The trim removed 6 bases at V and 7 bases at J, leaving 23 bases unmatched. This CDR3 comprises 19 residues. The germline CDR1 and CDR2 sequences are SNHLY and FYNNEI.

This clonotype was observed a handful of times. Here the CDR3 DNA reads TGTGCCAGCAGAGGTACAGGAACCTACGAGCAGTACTTC. Encoded protein: CASRGTGTYEQYF. V gene TRBV6-5 combines with J gene TRBJ2-7; D possibly corresponds to TRBD1 (5 bases). Germline CDR1 MNHEY, CDR2 SVGAGI. The V end lost 6 bases, the J end lost 2 bases, and 11 bases lay between the germline ends. CDR3 length equals 13 residues.

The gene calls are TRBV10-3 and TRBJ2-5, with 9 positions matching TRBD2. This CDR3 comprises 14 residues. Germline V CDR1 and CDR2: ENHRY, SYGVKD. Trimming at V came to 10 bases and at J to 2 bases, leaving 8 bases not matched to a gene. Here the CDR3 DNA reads TGTGCCACCAGACCGCTAGCGGGGCAAGAGACCCAGTACTTC. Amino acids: CATRPLAGQETQYF.

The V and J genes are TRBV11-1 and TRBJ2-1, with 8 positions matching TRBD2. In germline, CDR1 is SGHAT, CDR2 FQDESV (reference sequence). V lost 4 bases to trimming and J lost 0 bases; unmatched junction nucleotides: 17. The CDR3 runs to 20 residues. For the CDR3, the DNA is TGTGCCAGCAGCTCGCAAGGGGCCGCCTCCGGGACTAGCTCCTACAATGAGCAGTTCTTC. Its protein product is CASSSQGAASGTSSYNEQFF.

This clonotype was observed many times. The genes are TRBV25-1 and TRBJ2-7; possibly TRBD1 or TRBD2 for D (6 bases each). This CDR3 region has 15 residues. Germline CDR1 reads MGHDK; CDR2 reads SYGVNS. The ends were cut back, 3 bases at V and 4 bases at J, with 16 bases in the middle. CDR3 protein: CASSEHGGPRYEQYF. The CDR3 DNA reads TGTGCCAGCAGTGAGCACGGGGGCCCAAGGTACGAGCAGTACTTC.

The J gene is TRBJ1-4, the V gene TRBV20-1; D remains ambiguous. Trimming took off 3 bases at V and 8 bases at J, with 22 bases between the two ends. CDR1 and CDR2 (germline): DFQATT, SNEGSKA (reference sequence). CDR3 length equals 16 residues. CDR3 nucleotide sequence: TGCAGTGCTAGGAGGGTGGGCGGCACCCTAAGGGAAAAACTGTTTTTT. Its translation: CSARRVGGTLREKLFF.

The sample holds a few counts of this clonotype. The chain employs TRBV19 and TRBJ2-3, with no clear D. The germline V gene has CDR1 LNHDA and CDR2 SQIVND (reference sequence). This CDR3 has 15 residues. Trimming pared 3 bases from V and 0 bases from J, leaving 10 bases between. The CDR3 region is CASSIAATSTDTQYF. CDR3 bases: TGTGCCAGTAGTATCGCCGCAACTAGCACAGATACGCAGTATTTT.

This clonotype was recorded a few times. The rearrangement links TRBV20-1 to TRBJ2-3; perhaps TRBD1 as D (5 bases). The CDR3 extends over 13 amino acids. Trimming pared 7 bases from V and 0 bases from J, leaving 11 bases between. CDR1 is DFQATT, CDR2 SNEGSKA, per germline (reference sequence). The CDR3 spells CSGQTSSTDTQYF. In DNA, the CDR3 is TGCAGTGGACAGACTTCTAGCACAGATACGCAGTATTTT.

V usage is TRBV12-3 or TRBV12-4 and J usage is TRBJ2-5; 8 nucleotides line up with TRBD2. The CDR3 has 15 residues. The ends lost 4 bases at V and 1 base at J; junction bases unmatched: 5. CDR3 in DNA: TGTGCCAGCAGTTCCTGGACTAGCCTCCAAGAGACCCAGTACTTC. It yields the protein CASSSWTSLQETQYF.

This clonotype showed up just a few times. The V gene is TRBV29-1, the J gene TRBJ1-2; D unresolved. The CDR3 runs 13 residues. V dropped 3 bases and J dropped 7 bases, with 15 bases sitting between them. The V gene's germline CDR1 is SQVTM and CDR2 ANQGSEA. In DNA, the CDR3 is TGCAGCGTTGAGCACAAGAAGAGAAGTGGCTACACCTTC. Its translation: CSVEHKKRSGYTF.

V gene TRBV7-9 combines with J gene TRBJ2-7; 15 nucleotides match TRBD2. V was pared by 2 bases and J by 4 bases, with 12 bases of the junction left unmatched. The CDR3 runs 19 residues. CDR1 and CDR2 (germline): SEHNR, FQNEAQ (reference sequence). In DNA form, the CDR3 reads TGTGCCAGCAGCTTACCCGAAGGACTAGCGGGGGGGCAGGGGTACGAGCAGTACTTC. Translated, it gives CASSLPEGLAGGQGYEQYF.

CDR3 nucleotide sequence: TGTGCCAGCAGCTTCGGAGACTGGATCGAAAAACTGTTTTTT. Its protein product is CASSFGDWIEKLFF. The chain employs TRBV11-2 and TRBJ1-4; D remains ambiguous. In germline, CDR1 is SGHAT, CDR2 FQNNGV. The CDR3 consists of 14 residues. Trimming cost V 3 bases and J 8 bases, with 13 bases left between them.

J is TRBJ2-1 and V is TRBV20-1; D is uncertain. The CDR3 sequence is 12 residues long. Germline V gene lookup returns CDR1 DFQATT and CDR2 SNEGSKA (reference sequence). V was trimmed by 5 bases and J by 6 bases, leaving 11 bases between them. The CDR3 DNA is TGCAGTGCTTCCGGTCGGGTCAATGAGCAGTTCTTC. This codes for CSASGRVNEQFF.

CDR3 nucleotide sequence: TGTGCCAGCAGCCTCTGGGGTCCCGCCGGGGAGCTGTTTTTT. Amino acid sequence: CASSLWGPAGELFF. This chain uses TRBV12-3 or TRBV12-4 with TRBJ2-2, with unresolved D. This CDR3 is 14 amino acids long. Trimming cost V 6 bases and J 6 bases, with 14 bases left between them.

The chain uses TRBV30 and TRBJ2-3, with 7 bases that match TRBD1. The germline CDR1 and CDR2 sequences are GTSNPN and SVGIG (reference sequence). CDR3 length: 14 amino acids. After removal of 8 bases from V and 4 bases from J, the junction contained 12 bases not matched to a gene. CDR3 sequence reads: CARATTGIADTQYF. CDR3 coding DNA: TGTGCCCGAGCGACGACAGGGATCGCAGATACGCAGTATTTT.

The CDR3 DNA follows: TGTGCCATCGGTTCTTGGGCAGACCGGGCCCAGTACTTC. Its protein is CAIGSWADRAQYF. This chain links TRBV10-3 with TRBJ2-5; no firm D call. V was cut by 8 bases and J by 9 bases, with 19 bases left in between. The CDR3 loop spans 13 amino acids. CDR1 and CDR2 from the germline V gene are ENHRY and SYGVKD.

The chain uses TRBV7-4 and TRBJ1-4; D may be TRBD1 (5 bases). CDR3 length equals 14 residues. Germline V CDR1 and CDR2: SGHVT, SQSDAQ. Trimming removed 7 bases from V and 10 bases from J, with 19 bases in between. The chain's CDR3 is CASTPGMGDGKLFF. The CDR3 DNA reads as TGTGCCAGCACCCCAGGGATGGGAGACGGAAAACTGTTTTTT.